Listed below are T cell receptor beta chains from one sample, sequenced in a study of blood T cell repertoires in COVID-19. This table comes from immunoSEQ multiplex PCR, and its TCRdb copy is limited to in-frame clones, with some not included. This sample has about 85,000 clones, with around nine tenths found just once. Sequencing was done on a sample of peripheral blood. The receptor source for this set is a man aged 55 to 70 with acute or convalescent COVID-19. Both conserved end residues are part of each CDR3. Each record gives: CDR3 DNA, CDR3 protein, J gene, V gene, D gene, clone size. A D gene is named only where the DNA matches it firmly. Clone size is shown for a subset of rows, as once, few, many or a class of expanded clone.

CDR3 DNA: TGTGCCAGCAGCGCCGGACTAGCGGGAAGCACAGATACGCAGTATTTT
CDR3 protein: CASSAGLAGSTDTQYF
J gene: TRBJ2-3
V gene: TRBV9
D gene: TRBD2
clone size: NA

CDR3 DNA: TGCGCCAGCAGCCAAGATGGTAGGGGAGGCTATGGCTACACCTTC
CDR3 protein: CASSQDGRGGYGYTF
J gene: TRBJ1-2
V gene: TRBV4-1
D gene: NA
clone size: NA

CDR3 DNA: TGTGCCAGCAGTCCAGGGAGGGGCTATGGCTACACCTTC
CDR3 protein: CASSPGRGYGYTF
J gene: TRBJ1-2
V gene: TRBV6-5
D gene: NA
clone size: NA

CDR3 DNA: TGTGCCTGGGGGGAGGGACAGGGGGTCTCCTACGAGCAGTACTTC
CDR3 protein: CAWGEGQGVSYEQYF
J gene: TRBJ2-7
V gene: TRBV30
D gene: TRBD1
clone size: few

CDR3 DNA: TGTGCCATCAGTGGACAGGGGGGAAACACCATATATTTT
CDR3 protein: CAISGQGGNTIYF
J gene: TRBJ1-3
V gene: TRBV10-3
D gene: TRBD1
clone size: NA

CDR3 DNA: TGTGCCAGCTCACCTACTAGGGAGCCTTACTATGGCTACACCTTC
CDR3 protein: CASSPTREPYYGYTF
J gene: TRBJ1-2
V gene: TRBV18
D gene: NA
clone size: few

CDR3 DNA: TGTGCCAGCAGTGAATCCGTCTCTGGGGCCAACGTCCTGACTTTC
CDR3 protein: CASSESVSGANVLTF
J gene: TRBJ2-6
V gene: TRBV25-1
D gene: NA
clone size: NA

CDR3 DNA: TGCGCCAGCAGCTTAGAGCGGGTTGCCTACAATGAGCAGTTCTTC
CDR3 protein: CASSLERVAYNEQFF
J gene: TRBJ2-1
V gene: TRBV5-1
D gene: NA
clone size: NA

CDR3 DNA: TGTGCCAGCCGACGGAAGGCCAGGGCATTTTCACCCCTCCACTTT
CDR3 protein: CASRRKARAFSPLHF
J gene: TRBJ1-6
V gene: TRBV6-5
D gene: NA
clone size: NA

CDR3 DNA: TGCAGCGTCCTACAGGGGAACACCGGGGAGCTGTTTTTT
CDR3 protein: CSVLQGNTGELFF
J gene: TRBJ2-2
V gene: TRBV29-1
D gene: NA
clone size: NA

CDR3 DNA: TGTGCCAGCTCACCGTATAGCGAAACGAACACCGGGGAGCTGTTTTTT
CDR3 protein: CASSPYSETNTGELFF
J gene: TRBJ2-2
V gene: TRBV18
D gene: NA
clone size: NA

CDR3 DNA: TGTGCCAGCAGTCAAACTAGCGACACAGATACGCAGTATTTT
CDR3 protein: CASSQTSDTDTQYF
J gene: TRBJ2-3
V gene: TRBV6-5
D gene: TRBD2
clone size: once

CDR3 DNA: TGTGCCAGCAGAGCTGGACAGGGGGACGGTGGCTACACCTTC
CDR3 protein: CASRAGQGDGGYTF
J gene: TRBJ1-2
V gene: TRBV9
D gene: TRBD1
clone size: NA

CDR3 DNA: TGCGCCAGCAGCCTGTACCTAACCGGGGAGCTGTTTTTT
CDR3 protein: CASSLYLTGELFF
J gene: TRBJ2-2
V gene: TRBV4-1
D gene: NA
clone size: NA

CDR3 DNA: TGCGCCAGCAGCTCCGGACAGCTTGAAGCTTTCTTT
CDR3 protein: CASSSGQLEAFF
J gene: TRBJ1-1
V gene: TRBV5-1
D gene: NA
clone size: NA

CDR3 DNA: TGTGCTAGTGGTTCCTACCCCGGGACAACTACCAACACTGAAGCTTTCTTT
CDR3 protein: CASGSYPGTTTNTEAFF
J gene: TRBJ1-1
V gene: TRBV12-5
D gene: NA
clone size: once

CDR3 DNA: TGTGCCAGCAGTGATCTGGGACGGAGAGTAGCGGGGCCCTACGAGCAGTACTTC
CDR3 protein: CASSDLGRRVAGPYEQYF
J gene: TRBJ2-7
V gene: TRBV6-1
D gene: TRBD2
clone size: NA

CDR3 DNA: TGTGCCAGCAGGCTACAGGGATCAAGTTGGGCTTTCTTT
CDR3 protein: CASRLQGSSWAFF
J gene: TRBJ1-1
V gene: TRBV5-6
D gene: NA
clone size: NA

CDR3 DNA: TGTGCCAGTAGTACCCCAGGCAACGAGCAGTACTTC
CDR3 protein: CASSTPGNEQYF
J gene: TRBJ2-7
V gene: TRBV19
D gene: NA
clone size: NA

CDR3 DNA: TGCGCCAGCAGCTTGTGGGGGGGCTCTGGGGCCAACGTCCTGACTTTC
CDR3 protein: CASSLWGGSGANVLTF
J gene: TRBJ2-6
V gene: TRBV5-1
D gene: TRBD2
clone size: NA

CDR3 DNA: TGTGCCTGGAGTGTAGGGGGTTTCGCCAAAAACATTCAGTACTTC
CDR3 protein: CAWSVGGFAKNIQYF
J gene: TRBJ2-4
V gene: TRBV30
D gene: NA
clone size: NA

CDR3 DNA: TGTGCCAGCAGTTCGGCTAGCGGGGGGGCAAATGAGCAGTTCTTC
CDR3 protein: CASSSASGGANEQFF
J gene: TRBJ2-1
V gene: TRBV6-5
D gene: TRBD2
clone size: NA

CDR3 DNA: TGTGCCAGCAGCCAACCCGGGATCCGCGGGCCCGAGCAGTACTTC
CDR3 protein: CASSQPGIRGPEQYF
J gene: TRBJ2-7
V gene: TRBV11-2
D gene: NA
clone size: NA

CDR3 DNA: TGTGCCAGCAGTCGGTCGGTCGGGAATGAGCAGTTCTTC
CDR3 protein: CASSRSVGNEQFF
J gene: TRBJ2-1
V gene: TRBV6-5
D gene: NA
clone size: few

CDR3 DNA: TGTGCCAGCAGCCAAGGTATCGGGAAAGGCTACACCTTC
CDR3 protein: CASSQGIGKGYTF
J gene: TRBJ1-2
V gene: TRBV3-1/TRBV3-2
D gene: NA
clone size: NA

CDR3 DNA: TGCGCCAGCAGCCTACAGGGGGCGGGAGGTGGGACTGAAGCTTTCTTT
CDR3 protein: CASSLQGAGGGTEAFF
J gene: TRBJ1-1
V gene: TRBV5-1
D gene: TRBD1
clone size: NA

CDR3 DNA: TGTGCCAGCAGCAGCTATAAGCGGAACTTCCAAGAGACCCAGTACTTC
CDR3 protein: CASSSYKRNFQETQYF
J gene: TRBJ2-5
V gene: TRBV5-6
D gene: NA
clone size: NA

CDR3 DNA: TGCGCCAGCAGCCAGGTGGGGGCCACTGAAGCTTTCTTT
CDR3 protein: CASSQVGATEAFF
J gene: TRBJ1-1
V gene: TRBV4-3
D gene: NA
clone size: NA

CDR3 DNA: TGCGCCAGCAGCCCCGGAGCGGCAGATACGCAGTATTTT
CDR3 protein: CASSPGAADTQYF
J gene: TRBJ2-3
V gene: TRBV5-1
D gene: NA
clone size: NA

CDR3 DNA: TGTGCCAGCACGCGGGGAGGCAATTCACCCCTCCACTTT
CDR3 protein: CASTRGGNSPLHF
J gene: TRBJ1-6
V gene: TRBV6-6
D gene: NA
clone size: NA

CDR3 DNA: TGTGCCAGCAGTTTTTCTCTGAATTCACCCCTCCACTTT
CDR3 protein: CASSFSLNSPLHF
J gene: TRBJ1-6
V gene: TRBV6-5
D gene: NA
clone size: once

CDR3 DNA: TGTGCCAGCAGTTCGGGACAGAACTATGGCTACACCTTC
CDR3 protein: CASSSGQNYGYTF
J gene: TRBJ1-2
V gene: TRBV27
D gene: TRBD1
clone size: NA

CDR3 DNA: TGTGCTAGTGGAGGGACAGGGATGCAGCCCCAGCATTTT
CDR3 protein: CASGGTGMQPQHF
J gene: TRBJ1-5
V gene: TRBV12-5
D gene: TRBD1
clone size: few